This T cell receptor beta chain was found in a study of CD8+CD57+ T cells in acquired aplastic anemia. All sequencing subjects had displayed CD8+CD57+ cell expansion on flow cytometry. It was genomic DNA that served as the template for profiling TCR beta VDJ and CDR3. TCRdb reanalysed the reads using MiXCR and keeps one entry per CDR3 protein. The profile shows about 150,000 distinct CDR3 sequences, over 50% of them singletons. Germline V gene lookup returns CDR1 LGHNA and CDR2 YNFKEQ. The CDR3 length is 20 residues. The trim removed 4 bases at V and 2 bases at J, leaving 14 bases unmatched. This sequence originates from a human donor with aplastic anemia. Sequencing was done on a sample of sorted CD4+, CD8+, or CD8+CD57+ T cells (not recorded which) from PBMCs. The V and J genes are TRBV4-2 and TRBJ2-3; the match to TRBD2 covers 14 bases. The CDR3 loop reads CASSLRGGLAGVNPTDTQYF. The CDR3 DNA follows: TGTGCCAGCAGCCTACGCGGGGGACTAGCGGGGGTTAATCCCACAGATACGCAGTATTTT.